The 3 T cell receptor beta chains below come from one sample, sequenced in a study of blood T cell repertoires in COVID-19. Sequenced by immunoSEQ multiplex PCR; TCRdb stores in-frame clones only, minus some. The data hold 120,000 to 150,000 clones, with around nine tenths observed a single time. What was sequenced was peripheral blood. The origin of the receptors is a human donor in a cohort sampled during active COVID-19.

This clone has only one observation. The gene calls are TRBV10-3 and TRBJ1-5, with D maybe TRBD1 (5 bases). The germline gives CDR1 ENHRY, CDR2 SYGVKD. Trimming took off 5 bases at V and 6 bases at J, with 14 bases between the two ends. The CDR3 is 14 amino acids. The CDR3 loop is CAISSPGEPQPQHF. The CDR3 DNA is TGTGCCATCAGTTCTCCGGGGGAACCTCAGCCCCAGCATTTT.

Turning to this clone: The sample holds other DNA sequences that translate to the same CDR3. The chain carries TRBV7-3 and TRBJ1-1, with D possibly matching TRBD1 (5 bases). Trimming took off 3 bases at V and 4 bases at J, with 9 bases between the two ends. The CDR3 contains 13 residues. Per germline, CDR1 SGHTA and CDR2 FQGTGA. CDR3 sequence: CASSLGGPTEAFF. The CDR3 bases are TGTGCCAGCAGCTTGGGGGGACCCACTGAAGCTTTCTTT.

V is TRBV5-5 and J is TRBJ1-1; 7 bases are shared with TRBD1. This CDR3 contains 16 residues. The germline gives CDR1 SGHKS, CDR2 YYEKEE (reference sequence). The V and J ends lost 0 bases and 4 bases, in that order; junction bases with no gene match: 9. CDR3: CASSLGQGDWGTEAFF. The CDR3 DNA is TGTGCCAGCAGCTTGGGGCAGGGGGACTGGGGCACTGAAGCTTTCTTT. Filled out from reference TRBV5-5 and TRBJ1-1, the complete variable domain reads DAGVTQSPTHLIKTRGQQVTLRCSPISGHKSVSWYQQVLGQGPQFIFQYYEKEERGRGNFPDRFSARQFPNYSSELNVNALLLGDSALYLCASSLGQGDWGTEAFFGQGTRLTVV.